This T cell receptor beta chain was identified during a study of cytomegalovirus exposure and HLA in healthy donors. General observations from the study: Likely technical artifact: a cluster of highly shared sequence variants. The study designated 150 or so TCR beta chains cytomegalovirus-associated. Three CMV-associated chains were confirmed in vitro to be specific for CMV antigens.

CDR1 and CDR2 from the germline V gene are LNHNV and YYDKDF (reference sequence). CDR3 length: 17 amino acids. Trimming pared 0 bases from V and 0 bases from J, leaving 13 bases between. Primers for the PCR totalled 60 Vbeta and 13 Jbeta. Generated by immunoSEQ multiplex PCR, the TCRdb table keeps only in-frame clones and is missing some. The data hold 95,000 to 150,000 clones, with approximately 66% observed a single time. In regard to this clone: Its antigen is still unknown.

The sequence was obtained from a woman aged 40 to 49 in good health and CMV-seropositive. The V gene is TRBV15, the J gene TRBJ2-3; maybe TRBD2 (5 bases). Sequencing input: PBMCs. The CDR3 DNA is TGTGCCACCAGCAGAGATCTGGCGGGCCTAAGCACAGATACGCAGTATTTT. Translating it yields CATSRDLAGLSTDTQYF.